This TCR beta chain originates from a study of CD8+CD57+ T cells in acquired aplastic anemia. Study details: Isolated CD4+ and CD8+ cells, once sorted, yielded DNA averaging roughly 3 ug.

General study results and limits: Fewer than 30 shared CD8+ CDR3s appeared highly expressed within patients' immunodominant clones. Researchers reported that CD8+ Simpson's diversity was not significantly different in patients versus controls.

Trimming shortened V by 4 bases and J by 10 bases, and 15 bases separated the two germline ends. This CDR3 is 14 amino acids long. The V gene's germline CDR1 is SGHRS and CDR2 YFSETQ. Patients sequenced had flow cytometry evidence of CD8+CD57+ cell expansion. The diagnosis in all patients was severe acquired aplastic anemia. According to the study, genomic DNA was the template for TCR beta VDJ and CDR3 profiling. Each CDR3 protein is one row after TCRdb ran MiXCR on the reads. Of a few hundred thousand distinct CDR3 sequences in the sample, roughly 50% were seen once. Worth noting for this clonotype: No antigen is known for it.

This clonotype was obtained from a human donor with aplastic anemia. This chain joins TRBV5-1 and TRBJ1-6; a possible D gene is TRBD1 (6 bases). Specimen: sorted CD4+, CD8+, or CD8+CD57+ T cells (not recorded which) from PBMCs. The CDR3 DNA reads as TGCGCCAGCAGCCAACAGGGTTTCGGGTCACCCCTCCACTTT. This translates into CASSQQGFGSPLHF.